The 27 T cell receptor beta chains below were found in one sample sequenced in a study of Graves' ophthalmopathy and Graves' hyperthyroidism. RNA transcripts yielded amplified TCR beta CDR3 regions. First-round RT-PCR with HTBI primers preceded a second-round multiplex PCR. One entry per CDR3 protein results from TCRdb running MiXCR on the multiplex PCR reads. Among some 160,000 distinct CDR3 sequences listed, approximately 40% were seen once. Sequenced input: peripheral blood. The receptors shown here come from a man aged 25 to 40 with Graves' ophthalmopathy.

This chain connects TRBV6-1 to TRBJ2-7; 7 bases fit TRBD1. Per the germline V gene, CDR1 is MNHNS and CDR2 is SASEGT. V lost 1 base and J lost 2; bases outside the gene matches: 2. The CDR3 spans 14 residues. CDR3 region: CASSEVGTAYEQYF. The CDR3 coding sequence is TGTGCCAGCAGTGAAGTAGGGACAGCCTACGAGCAGTACTTC.

The table lists this clonotype with many counts. The rearrangement uses TRBV11-3 and TRBJ2-5; maybe TRBD1 (5 bases). CDR3 length equals 16 residues. The germline V gene encodes CDR1 SGHNT and CDR2 YENEEA. V lost 3 bases and J 1 base, leaving 15 bases between the germline ends. The CDR3 nucleotides read TGTGCCAGCAGCTTGAATTGGGGCCCACCCCAAGAGACCCAGTACTTC. This sequence encodes CASSLNWGPPQETQYF.

The table lists this clonotype with many counts. The chain employs TRBV13 and TRBJ1-1; D remains unclear. The germline V and J ends were trimmed by 1 base and 2 bases, with 5 bases remaining between them. The germline V gene encodes CDR1 PRHDT and CDR2 FYEKMQ (reference sequence). CDR3 length: 13 residues. The CDR3 region is CASSLDRNTEAFF. The CDR3 region has the DNA TGTGCCAGCAGCTTAGACCGAAACACTGAAGCTTTCTTT.

This clonotype was recorded many times. The CDR3 DNA sequence: TGTGCCTGGAGTTCGGGTTTTCGGGTGGAGACCCAGTACTTC. Translating gives CAWSSGFRVETQYF. The chain links TRBV30 to TRBJ2-5; D ambiguous. Trimming took 2 bases from V and 5 from J, leaving 15 bases between them. Germline V gene data show CDR1 as GTSNPN and CDR2 as SVGIG (reference sequence). CDR3 length: 14 amino acids.

This clonotype appeared many times. This rearrangement joins TRBV12-3 or TRBV12-4 to TRBJ1-5, with 8 bases lining up with TRBD1. Germline trimming cut 7 bases from V and 6 bases from J; bases unmatched to any gene: 8. CDR3 length: 14 residues. CDR3 bases: TGTGCCAGCACCCCGGACAGGGCTAGTCAGCCCCAGCATTTT. As protein: CASTPDRASQPQHF.

This clonotype was found many times. This rearrangement joins TRBV11-2 to TRBJ1-2, with TRBD1 identical over 9 bases. Germline trimming cut 5 bases from V and 6 bases from J; bases unmatched to any gene: 10. The CDR3 sequence is 15 residues long. Germline CDR1 SGHAT, CDR2 FQNNGV. This CDR3 reads CASSGHRGREDGYTF. For the CDR3, the DNA is TGTGCCAGCAGCGGCCACAGGGGGCGAGAGGATGGCTACACCTTC. Full variable domain (outside the CDR3, taken from reference TRBV11-2 and TRBJ1-2): EAGVAQSPRYKIIEKRQSVAFWCNPISGHATLYWYQQILGQGPKLLIQFQNNGVVDDSQLPKDRFSAERLKGVDSTLKIQPAKLEDSAVYLCASSGHRGREDGYTFGSGTRLTVV.

This chain connects TRBV6-2 or TRBV6-3 to TRBJ1-1; D is uncertain. Trimming pared 2 bases from V and 6 bases from J, leaving 13 bases between. This CDR3 has 14 residues. Germline CDR1 reads MNHEY; CDR2 reads SVGEGT. The CDR3 DNA reads as TGTGCCAGCAGTTACGTTAAGGGTTCGCCTGAAGCTTTCTTT. It is translated as CASSYVKGSPEAFF.

This chain joins TRBV11-2 and TRBJ1-1, with 7 positions matching TRBD1. Germline assignment: CDR1 SGHAT and CDR2 FQNNGV. The CDR3 spans 13 residues. V lost 3 bases to trimming and J lost 11 bases; unmatched junction nucleotides: 9. The CDR3 DNA reads TGTGCCAGCAGCTTCGGGACAGCCTCGGGCGCTTTCTTT. Translated, it gives CASSFGTASGAFF.

The chain links TRBV7-2 to TRBJ2-2; D ambiguous. With 5 bases removed from V and 6 bases from J, the gap between germline ends came to 13 bases. There are 14 residues in the CDR3. The germline CDR1 and CDR2 sequences are SGHTA and FQGNSA. The CDR3 loop is CASSNNFVSGELFF. The CDR3 DNA sequence: TGTGCCAGCAGCAATAACTTCGTATCCGGGGAGCTGTTTTTT.

This clonotype showed up many times. The chain combines TRBV7-2 with TRBJ1-5; no clear D. This CDR3 contains 15 residues. In germline, CDR1 is SGHTA, CDR2 FQGNSA. V lost 1 base and J lost 0, with 7 bases in between. The CDR3 loop is CASSLDGFSNQPQHF. The CDR3 nucleotides read TGTGCCAGCAGCTTAGACGGGTTTAGCAATCAGCCCCAGCATTTT.

The chain carries TRBV28 and TRBJ1-1, with 10 bases that match TRBD1. With V trimmed by 6 bases and J by 4 bases, 11 bases remained unmatched. The CDR3 has 16 residues. Germline lookup yields CDR1 MDHEN and CDR2 SYDVKM. CDR3 amino acids: CASSLGQGGPFTEAFF. The CDR3 DNA is TGTGCCAGCAGCCTAGGACAGGGGGGTCCGTTCACTGAAGCTTTCTTT.

This sequence joins TRBV28 and TRBJ2-5, with TRBD1 matching 9 bases. The CDR3 spans 14 residues. The J segment lost 5 bases and the V segment lost 6 bases, leaving 7 bases of the junction unmatched. CDR1 and CDR2 from the germline V gene are MDHEN and SYDVKM. The CDR3 here is CASSHTGGGETQYF. The CDR3 DNA reads as TGTGCCAGCAGCCACACAGGGGGCGGTGAGACCCAGTACTTC.

This clonotype appeared many times. This chain connects TRBV20-1 to TRBJ2-1; D is unresolved. The CDR3 runs 13 residues. Trimming took off 3 bases at V and 4 bases at J, with 10 bases between the two ends. The germline V gene encodes CDR1 DFQATT and CDR2 SNEGSKA (reference sequence). CDR3 region: CSASLHPYNEQFF. The CDR3 region has the DNA TGCAGTGCTAGTTTGCATCCTTACAATGAGCAGTTCTTC.

This clonotype has at least ten counts. This sequence joins TRBV5-1 and TRBJ1-2; the D is unclear. Per germline, CDR1 SGHRS and CDR2 YFSETQ. This CDR3 is built from 13 residues. V dropped 1 base and J dropped 6 bases, with 10 bases sitting between them. CDR3 in amino acids: CASSLLPRHGYTF. CDR3 in DNA: TGCGCCAGCAGCTTGTTACCTCGGCATGGCTACACCTTC.

In its sample, this clonotype was seen once. V usage is TRBV4-3 and J usage is TRBJ1-5; D is uncertain. Germline lookup yields CDR1 LGHNA and CDR2 YSLEER. Trimming stripped 5 bases from V and 0 bases from J, with 11 bases between. The CDR3 covers 15 residues. The CDR3 sequence: CASSAWSGSNQPQHF. In DNA form, the CDR3 reads TGCGCCAGCAGCGCCTGGAGCGGTAGCAATCAGCCCCAGCATTTT.

V gene TRBV4-1 combines with J gene TRBJ2-7; maybe TRBD2 (6 bases). The V gene lost 4 bases and the J gene lost 2 bases, with 12 bases spanning the gap. The CDR3 spans 14 residues. Germline values: CDR1 MGHRA, CDR2 YSYEKL. In DNA form, the CDR3 reads TGCGCCAGCAGCCGTAGCGGAGCGCCCTACGAGCAGTACTTC. It is translated as CASSRSGAPYEQYF.

This sequence joins TRBV28 and TRBJ2-7, with D unclear. The CDR3 runs 14 residues. Trimming pared 7 bases from V and 0 bases from J, leaving 13 bases between. Germline CDR1 and CDR2: MDHEN and SYDVKM. The CDR3 DNA reads as TGTGCCAGCAAAGGACGCATAAGCTCCTACGAGCAGTACTTC. It encodes CASKGRISSYEQYF.

The rearrangement uses TRBV28 and TRBJ2-7, with 10 bases matching TRBD1. The CDR3 extends over 16 amino acids. The germline V gene has CDR1 MDHEN and CDR2 SYDVKM. V lost 6 bases to trimming and J lost 2 bases; unmatched junction nucleotides: 10. The DNA for the CDR3 is TGTGCCAGCAGGATAGACGGCGGGACAGGGGCCTACGAGCAGTACTTC. Translating gives CASRIDGGTGAYEQYF.

In its sample, this clonotype was seen many times. The chain has TRBV5-1 and TRBJ1-1, with D hard to call. The V gene lost 0 bases and the J gene lost 1 base, with 10 bases spanning the gap. The CDR3 totals 15 residues. Germline-derived CDR1 and CDR2 are SGHRS and YFSETQ. The CDR3 spells CASSLAGQKNTEAFF. CDR3 sequence (DNA): TGCGCCAGCAGCTTGGCCGGGCAGAAGAACACTGAAGCTTTCTTT.

This clonotype was recorded many times. This sequence joins TRBV12-3 or TRBV12-4 and TRBJ2-2; 13 nucleotides agree with TRBD2. V dropped 5 bases and J dropped 7; count of bases not matched to a gene: 7. The CDR3 totals 16 residues. CDR3 amino acids: CASSAGLAGVGGELFF. The CDR3 DNA reads TGTGCCAGCAGTGCCGGACTAGCGGGAGTTGGCGGGGAGCTGTTTTTT.

The gene calls are TRBV7-2 and TRBJ2-7; D uncertain. Per the germline V gene, CDR1 is SGHTA and CDR2 is FQGNSA. The CDR3 consists of 14 residues. V gave up 1 base and J gave up 4 bases, with 11 bases separating them. CDR3 sequence: CASSLDGPTYEQYF. The CDR3 DNA follows: TGTGCCAGCAGCTTAGACGGTCCGACGTACGAGCAGTACTTC.

Ten or more counts support this clonotype. The chain couples TRBV20-1 to TRBJ2-5; maybe TRBD1 (6 bases). Between the trimmed V and J ends, which lost 4 bases and 4 bases, there was a span of 13 bases. In germline, CDR1 is DFQATT, CDR2 SNEGSKA (reference sequence). CDR3 length: 13 amino acids. Here the CDR3 reads CSATHRERETQYF. The DNA for the CDR3 is TGCAGTGCTACACACAGGGAAAGAGAGACCCAGTACTTC.

This clonotype was recorded many times. The V call is TRBV28, the J call TRBJ1-2; TRBD1 is a possible D gene (6 bases). CDR1 is MDHEN, CDR2 SYDVKM, per germline. The CDR3 runs to 14 residues. V was shortened by 8 bases and J by 4 bases, with 17 bases between the two germline ends. The CDR3 here is CASYADSNFYGYTF. For the CDR3, the DNA is TGTGCCAGCTACGCGGACAGCAATTTCTATGGCTACACCTTC.

This clonotype was counted many times. The CDR3 nucleotides are TGTGCCAGCAGTTATGTGTCGGGTCCGGGCAATCAGCCCCAGCATTTT. This encodes CASSYVSGPGNQPQHF. This rearrangement joins TRBV6-5 to TRBJ1-5; D is undetermined. The CDR3 consists of 16 residues. The V end lost 3 bases, the J end lost 2 bases, and 14 bases lay between the germline ends. Germline values: CDR1 MNHEY, CDR2 SVGAGI.

This clonotype was detected many times. The gene calls are TRBV11-2 and TRBJ2-7; perhaps TRBD2 as D (5 bases). This CDR3 contains 13 residues. The V and J ends lost 4 bases and 6 bases respectively, with 13 bases between them. The germline V gene has CDR1 SGHAT and CDR2 FQNNGV. The CDR3 is CASSSQRAVEQYF. CDR3 DNA sequence: TGTGCCAGCAGCTCCCAGAGGGCGGTCGAGCAGTACTTC.

The chain links TRBV7-4 to TRBJ2-7; D gene uncertain. The CDR3 loop spans 13 amino acids. Trimming cost V 5 bases and J 4 bases, with 12 bases left between them. CDR1 is SGHVT, CDR2 SQSDAQ, per germline. The CDR3 here is CASSPGADYEQYF. The CDR3 DNA reads TGTGCCAGCAGCCCCGGCGCCGATTACGAGCAGTACTTC.

The J gene is TRBJ2-7, the V gene TRBV7-2; weak D call: TRBD1 (6 bases). This CDR3 is built from 14 residues. Germline loops: CDR1 SGHTA, CDR2 FQGNSA. The V end lost 4 bases, the J end lost 7 bases, and 17 bases lay between the germline ends. The CDR3 is CASSSKAGAGEQYF. Written as DNA, the CDR3 is TGTGCCAGCAGCTCGAAGGCAGGGGCTGGGGAGCAGTACTTC.